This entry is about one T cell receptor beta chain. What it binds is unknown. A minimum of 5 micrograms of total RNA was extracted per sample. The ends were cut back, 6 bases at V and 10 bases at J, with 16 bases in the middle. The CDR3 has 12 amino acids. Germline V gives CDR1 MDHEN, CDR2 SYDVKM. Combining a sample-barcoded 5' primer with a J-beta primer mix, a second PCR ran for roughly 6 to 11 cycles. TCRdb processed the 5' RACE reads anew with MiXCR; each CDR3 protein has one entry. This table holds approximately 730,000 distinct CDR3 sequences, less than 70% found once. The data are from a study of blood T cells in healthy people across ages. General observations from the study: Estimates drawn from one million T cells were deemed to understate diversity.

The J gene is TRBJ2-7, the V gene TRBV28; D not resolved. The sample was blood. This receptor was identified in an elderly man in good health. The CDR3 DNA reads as TGTGCCAGCAGCTCTGGGAATAAAGCCCAGTACTTC. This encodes CASSSGNKAQYF. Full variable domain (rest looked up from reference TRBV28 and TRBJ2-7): DVKVTQSSRYLVKRTGEKVFLECVQDMDHENMFWYRQDPGLGLRLIYFSYDVKMKEKGDIPEGYSVSREKKERFSLILESASTNQTSMYLCASSSGNKAQYFGPGTRLTVT.